Detailed here is one TCR beta chain. Its antigen is as yet unknown. Produced via immunoSEQ multiplex PCR; TCRdb's table is partial and in-frame only. The sample yields around 31,000 clones, just under 75% seen once. This entry is derived from a study of early stage breast cancer tumors. Study conclusions and caveats: Blood repertoires resembled normal breast more than tumor. Bulk DNA sequencing of unsorted cells missed chain pairing and markers. Tumors had around 2.5-fold higher T cell density than normal breast. Commonly generated sequences made up most enriched TCRB sequences shared between patients.

This TCR came from a person in their 40s with breast cancer. The source material was blood.

CDR3 nucleotide sequence: TGTGCCAGCAGCTTAGAGGGCCGGGCGCAGTATTTT. Translating gives CASSLEGRAQYF. The chain has TRBV7-9 and TRBJ2-3; D unclear. The CDR3 covers 12 residues. V was trimmed by 1 base and J by 10 bases, leaving 9 bases between them. Germline V CDR1 and CDR2: SEHNR, FQNEAQ (reference sequence).